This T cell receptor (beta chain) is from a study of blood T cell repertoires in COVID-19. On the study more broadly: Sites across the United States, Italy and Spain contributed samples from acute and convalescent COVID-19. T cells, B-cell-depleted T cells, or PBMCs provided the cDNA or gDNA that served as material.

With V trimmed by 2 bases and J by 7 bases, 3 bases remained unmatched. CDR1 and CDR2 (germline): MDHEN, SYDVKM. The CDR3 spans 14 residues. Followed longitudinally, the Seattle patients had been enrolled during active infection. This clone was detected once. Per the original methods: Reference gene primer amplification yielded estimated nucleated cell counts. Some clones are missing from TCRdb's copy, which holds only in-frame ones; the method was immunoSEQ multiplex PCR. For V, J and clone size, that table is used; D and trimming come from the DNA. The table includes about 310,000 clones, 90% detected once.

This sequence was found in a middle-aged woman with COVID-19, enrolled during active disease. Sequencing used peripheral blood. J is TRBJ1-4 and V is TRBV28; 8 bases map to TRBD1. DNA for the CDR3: TGTGCCAGCAGTTTACGGGACAGGATTGAAAAACTGTTTTTT. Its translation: CASSLRDRIEKLFF.